The source of this TCR beta chain is a study of response to subunit inactivated influenza vaccine. TCRdb reprocessed the RT-PCR reads with MiXCR, giving one entry per CDR3 protein. The sample shows roughly 570,000 distinct CDR3 sequences, 11% to 15% of them seen only once. Trimming cost V 0 bases and J 9 bases, with 9 bases left between them. This CDR3 contains 14 residues. This chain uses TRBV12-3 or TRBV12-4 with TRBJ1-6; a possible D gene is TRBD1 (5 bases). This clonotype was obtained from a man aged 50 or older who received an inactivated influenza vaccine. Sample: PBMCs from blood, taken 11 to 12 days after vaccination. The CDR3 loop reads CASSLASDSSPLHF. The CDR3 DNA is TGTGCCAGCAGTTTAGCGTCCGACAGTTCACCCCTCCACTTT.